The table lists the clone carrying this T cell receptor beta chain with a few counts. Its antigen is unknown. The data were taken from a study of T cell repertoires in cytomegalovirus infection. Study-level findings and limits: Identification of carriers of CMV plus the relevant HLA was performed using cumulative public TCR beta family frequency. CMV-specific TCR beta clonotypes restricted by HLA-C dominated the ex vivo response.

The germline CDR1 and CDR2 sequences are MNHNS and SASEGT. The V and J ends lost 2 bases and 6 bases respectively, with 11 bases between them. The CDR3 spans 13 residues. TCRdb independently ran MiXCR on the reads; one entry per CDR3 protein. The sample has some 920,000 distinct CDR3 sequences, about a third seen once. The rearrangement joins TRBV6-1 to TRBJ2-7, with D possibly being TRBD2 (6 bases). The sample consisted of cultured CD8+ T cells from PBMCs, taken from culture after CMV antigen stimulation. The TCR sequence derives from a human donor in good health (CMV status not recorded). Some clones in this sample may be carry-over from other donors' samples. In DNA, the CDR3 is TGTGCCAGCAGTGAAACCGGGAGTTCCGAGCAGTACTTC. Its translation is CASSETGSSEQYF.